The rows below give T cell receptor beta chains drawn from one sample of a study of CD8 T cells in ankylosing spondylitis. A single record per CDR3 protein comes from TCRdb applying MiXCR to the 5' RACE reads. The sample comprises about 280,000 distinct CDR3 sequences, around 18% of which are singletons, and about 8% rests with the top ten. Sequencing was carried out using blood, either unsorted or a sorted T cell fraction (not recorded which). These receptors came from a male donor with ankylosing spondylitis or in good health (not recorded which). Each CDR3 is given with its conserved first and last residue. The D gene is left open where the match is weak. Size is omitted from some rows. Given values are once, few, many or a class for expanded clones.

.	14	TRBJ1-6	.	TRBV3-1	TGTGCCAGCAGCCAAGAAGAAATTCGGGGGGCCCTCCACTTT	CASSQEEIRGALHF
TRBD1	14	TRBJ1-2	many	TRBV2	TGTGCCAGCAGGACGACAGGGGGTCCCTATGGCTACACCTTC	CASRTTGGPYGYTF
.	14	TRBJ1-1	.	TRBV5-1	TGCGCCAGCAGCCGCGGTGCCGAGGACACTGAAGCTTTCTTT	CASSRGAEDTEAFF
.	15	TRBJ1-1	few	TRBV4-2	TGTGCCAGCAGCCAAGGAGAGGCGGGATACACTGAAGCTTTCTTT	CASSQGEAGYTEAFF
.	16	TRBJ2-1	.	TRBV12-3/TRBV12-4	TGTGCCAGCAGCGTAGGTGGGACAAGGACCTACAATGAGCAGTTCTTC	CASSVGGTRTYNEQFF
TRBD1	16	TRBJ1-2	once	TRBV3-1	TGTGCCAGCAGCCAAAGCGACAGGGCACCTAACTATGGCTTCACCTTC	CASSQSDRAPNYGFTF
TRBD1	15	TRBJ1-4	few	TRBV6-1	TGTGCCAGCAGAAACAGGGGTGGAACTAATGAAAAACTGTTTTTT	CASRNRGGTNEKLFF
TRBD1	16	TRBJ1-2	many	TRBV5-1	TGCGCCAGCAGCGTAGGTGCGGGACAGGCTTTCTATGGCTACACCTTC	CASSVGAGQAFYGYTF
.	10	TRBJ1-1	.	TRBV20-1	TGCAGTGCTAGCAAGGTTGAAGCTTTCTTT	CSASKVEAFF
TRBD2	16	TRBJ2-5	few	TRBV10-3	TGTGCCATCAGTATCGGGACTAGCGGATTTTGGGAGACCCAGTACTTC	CAISIGTSGFWETQYF
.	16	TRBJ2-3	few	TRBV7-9	TGTGCCAGCAGCCCTTACCTCGGAGTTGAGGAAGATACGCAGTATTTT	CASSPYLGVEEDTQYF
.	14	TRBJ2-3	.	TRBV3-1	TGTGCCAGCAGCCAAGGGCGCGGAGGGGATACGCAGTATTTT	CASSQGRGGDTQYF
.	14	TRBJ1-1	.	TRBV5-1	TGCGCCAGCAGCTTGCTCGGGGACAACACTGAAGCTTTCTTT	CASSLLGDNTEAFF
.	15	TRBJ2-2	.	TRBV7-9	TGTGCCAGCACCTCAACCCAAGGGTTGGGCGGGGAGCTGTTTTTT	CASTSTQGLGGELFF
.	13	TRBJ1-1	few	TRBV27	TGTGCCAGCAGTTACCAGGAGAACACTGAAGCTTTCTTT	CASSYQENTEAFF
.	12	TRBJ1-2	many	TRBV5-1	TGCGCCAGCAGCTTGGATCGCTATGGCTACACCTTC	CASSLDRYGYTF
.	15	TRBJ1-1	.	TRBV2	TGTGCCAGCAGTGATCCTCGGGGGGCGGTCACTGAAGCTTTCTTT	CASSDPRGAVTEAFF
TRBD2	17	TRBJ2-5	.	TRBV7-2	TGTGCCAGCAGCTCCGGTGGGGCGGGAGCGCTCAAGATGACCCAGTACTTC	CASSSGGAGALKMTQYF
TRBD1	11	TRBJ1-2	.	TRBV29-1	TGCAGCCTGGGGACAGGGGAAGGCTACACCTTC	CSLGTGEGYTF
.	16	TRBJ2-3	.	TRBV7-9	TGTGCCAGCAGCTTGGGTAGCGGTCCTAGCACAGATACGCAGTATTTT	CASSLGSGPSTDTQYF
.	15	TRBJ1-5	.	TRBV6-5	TGTGCCAGCAGTTACGAGACAGGTGCCGTGGGGTCCCAGCATTTT	CASSYETGAVGSQHF
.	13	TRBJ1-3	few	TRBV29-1	TGCAGCGTTGAAGCGGGCAGGGAGAACACCATATATTTT	CSVEAGRENTIYF
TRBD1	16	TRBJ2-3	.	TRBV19	TGTGCCAGTAGTAAAGGGACAGGGACTAGCACAGATACGCAGTATTTT	CASSKGTGTSTDTQYF
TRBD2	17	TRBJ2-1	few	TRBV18	TGTGCCAGCTCACCAACACTAGCGGGACTATCCTACAATGAGCAGTTCTTC	CASSPTLAGLSYNEQFF
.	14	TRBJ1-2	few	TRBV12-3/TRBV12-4	TGTGCCAGCAGTTCCCAGGGAGCTAACTATGGCTACACCTTC	CASSSQGANYGYTF
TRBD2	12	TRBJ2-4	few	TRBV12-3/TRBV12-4	TGTGCCAGCAGCAGGAATCCGGGACTAAACCACTTC	CASSRNPGLNHF
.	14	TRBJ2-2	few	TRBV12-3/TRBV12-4	TGTGCCAGCAGTCTAAGCAGGGGCACCGGGGAGCTGTTTTTT	CASSLSRGTGELFF
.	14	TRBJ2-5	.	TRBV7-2	TGTGCCAGCAGCTTAAGATTTAGGTTTGAGGCCCAGTACTTC	CASSLRFRFEAQYF
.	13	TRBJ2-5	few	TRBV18	TGTGCCAGCTCACCAACGGGTACTGAGACCCAGTACTTC	CASSPTGTETQYF
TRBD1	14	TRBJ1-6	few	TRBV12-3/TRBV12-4	TGTGCCAGCAGGAGGACAGGGGGCCATCCACCCCTCCACTTT	CASRRTGGHPPLHF
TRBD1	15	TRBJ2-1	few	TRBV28	TGTGCCAGCAGACCGGGACAGGGGGTTGGGAATGAGCAGTTCTTC	CASRPGQGVGNEQFF
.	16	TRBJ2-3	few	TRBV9	TGTGCCAGCAGCGTAGTTATCGGTGCAAGCACAGATACGCAGTATTTT	CASSVVIGASTDTQYF
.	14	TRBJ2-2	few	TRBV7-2	TGTGCCAGCAGCTTTGAGTCGAACACCGGGGAGCTGTTTTTT	CASSFESNTGELFF
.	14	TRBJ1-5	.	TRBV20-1	TGCAGTGCTAGACCAGGGAATAGCAATCAGCCCCAGCATTTT	CSARPGNSNQPQHF
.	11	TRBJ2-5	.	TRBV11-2	TGTGCCAGCAGCCGAGGGGGGGCCCAGTACTTC	CASSRGGAQYF
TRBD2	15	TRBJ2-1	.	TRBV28	TGTGCCAGCAGTTCCCCGGGACTAGCGGGAAGGTTACAGTTCTTC	CASSSPGLAGRLQFF
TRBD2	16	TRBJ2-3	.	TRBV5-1	TGCGCCAGCAGCTCGAGCGGGAGGGCCGTGACAGATACGCAGTATTTT	CASSSSGRAVTDTQYF
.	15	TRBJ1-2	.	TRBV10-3	TGTGCCATCAGCAAAACACACAGCCTGGGCCAGGGCTACACCTTC	CAISKTHSLGQGYTF
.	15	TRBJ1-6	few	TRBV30	TGTGCCTGGAGTGTACATCGGGGGGCGAATTCACCCCTCCACTTT	CAWSVHRGANSPLHF
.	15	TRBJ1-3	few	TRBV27	TGTGCCAGCAGTTCCCACAGGGTGGGTGGAAACACCATATATTTT	CASSSHRVGGNTIYF
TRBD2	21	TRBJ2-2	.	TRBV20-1	TGCAGTGCTAGAGTCCCACCTACTAGCGGGAGGGCCTACGCGAACACCGGGGAGCTGTTTTTT	CSARVPPTSGRAYANTGELFF
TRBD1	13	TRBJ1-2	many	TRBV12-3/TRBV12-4	TGTGCCAGCAGCATGACAGGGAACTATGGCTACACCTTC	CASSMTGNYGYTF
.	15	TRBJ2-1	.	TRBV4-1	TGCGCCAGCAGCCAAGCAGGTGACTCCTACAATGAGCAGTTCTTC	CASSQAGDSYNEQFF
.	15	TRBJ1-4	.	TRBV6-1	TGTGCCAGCAGTGGGGGTCAGACCCTGAATGAAAAACTGTTTTTT	CASSGGQTLNEKLFF
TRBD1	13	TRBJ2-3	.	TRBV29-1	TGCAGCGTTCGACAGGGGGGGGAAGATACGCAGTATTTT	CSVRQGGEDTQYF
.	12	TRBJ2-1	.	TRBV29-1	TGCAGCGTTGAGCGTAGCTACAATGAGCAGTTCTTC	CSVERSYNEQFF
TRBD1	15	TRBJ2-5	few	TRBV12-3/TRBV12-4	TGTGCCAGGAGGCGCCGGGACAGGATACAAGAGACCCAGTACTTC	CARRRRDRIQETQYF
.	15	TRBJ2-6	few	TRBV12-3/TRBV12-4	TGTGCCAGCTGCGACGTCCGCCCTGGGGCCAACGTCCTGACTTTC	CASCDVRPGANVLTF
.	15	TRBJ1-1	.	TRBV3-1	TGTGCCAGCAGCCAAAATCCAATATTAGGCACTGAAGCTTTCTTT	CASSQNPILGTEAFF
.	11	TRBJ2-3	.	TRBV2	TGTGCCAGCACTAGCGCAGATACGCAGTATTTT	CASTSADTQYF
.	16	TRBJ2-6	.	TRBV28	TGTGCCAGCAGCGTCCCCAGGGTGACTGGGGCCAACGTCCTGACTTTC	CASSVPRVTGANVLTF
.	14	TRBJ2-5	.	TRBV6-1	TGTGCCACTCAGGAGGGTGTTTTATACGAGACCCAGTACTTC	CATQEGVLYETQYF
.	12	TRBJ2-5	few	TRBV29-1	TGCAGCGTATTGGGGCTCCAAGAGACCCAGTACTTC	CSVLGLQETQYF
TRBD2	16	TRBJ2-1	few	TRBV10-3	TGTGCCATCAGTGAGTCCGCGACTAGCGGGCGCAATGAGCAGTTCTTC	CAISESATSGRNEQFF
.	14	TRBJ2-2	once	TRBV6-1	TGTGCCAGCAGTGGGACACGGGCGGCCGGGGAGCTGTTTTTT	CASSGTRAAGELFF